The clone carrying this TCR beta chain was recorded a few times. TCR beta CDR3 region amplification was performed from RNA transcripts. First-round RT-PCR with HTBI primers amplified the TCR CDR3 region. TCRdb itself ran the multiplex PCR reads through MiXCR, one entry per CDR3 protein. Here the sample spans roughly 660,000 distinct CDR3 sequences, around 16% being singletons. The CDR3 runs 12 residues. Deletions cut 2 bases from V and 4 bases from J, with 6 bases between. Germline V gene data show CDR1 as SQVTM and CDR2 as ANQGSEA. The sample is drawn from a study of T cells in Graves' hyperthyroidism and ophthalmopathy. Stability of Graves' hyperthyroidism was defined as absent ophthalmopathy progression within 18 months.

The chain joins TRBV29-1 to TRBJ2-1, with D unresolved. Sequencing was carried out using blood. The receptor was derived from a man in his forties or fifties with Graves' hyperthyroidism. The CDR3: CSVEQHYNEQFF. For the CDR3, the DNA is TGCAGCGTTGAACAGCATTACAATGAGCAGTTCTTC.